This T cell receptor (beta chain) was captured by sequencing in a study of blood T cell repertoires in COVID-19 (TCRdb year 2020). Regarding the research as a whole: Samples covering the acute and convalescent phases of COVID-19 were provided by collaborators in the United States, Italy and Spain. Where HLA class I and class II types were available, the types were taken from metadata supplied by the sample provider, not from assay-based typing. Subjects who had been exposed to COVID-19, were actively infected with it, or had recovered from it provided the deeply sampled blood TCRbeta repertoires that made up the dataset. The material from the prospective study consisted of cDNA or gDNA derived from T cells, B-cell-depleted T cells, or PBMCs. The sample metadata nearly always contained a de-identified subject ID, COVID-19 status, age in years and sex. The samples were drawn from two sources: the first 160 participants of the ongoing ImmuneRACE study, and 950 to 1,500 subjects contributed by 6 global collaborators. A freely available public database, intended as a resource for researchers studying the immune response to SARS-CoV-2, is where the repertoires were released. Broad study findings and their caveats: Clinical and demographic metadata were provided uncurated, with the amount varying by source and participant.

The collaborating institutions used their own protocols to collect whole blood in K2EDTA tubes. Collaborator samples were shipped for TCRbeta analysis as frozen whole blood, isolated PBMCs, or DNA extracted from either sample type. As encoded in the germline V gene, CDR1 is SGHVS while CDR2 is FNYEAQ. Trimming takes 4 bases from V and 3 bases from J, and the germline ends sit 4 bases apart. From its cysteine to its phenylalanine, the CDR3 spans 13 amino acids. Only CDR3 DNA remains: 39 bases, in frame from the first base. With respect to this clone: The antigen this receptor binds is unknown. Base quality data are lacking; no much larger clone is found one base away.

TCRbeta CDR3 regions were amplified from genomic DNA using the immunoSEQ Assay, a bias-controlled multiplex PCR. Per the source publication's procedure: The number of nucleated cells in each sample was estimated by amplification of reference gene primers within the assay. Sequence reads were collapsed and filtered to measure the absolute abundance of every unique TCRbeta CDR3 rearrangement. For each sample, productive Simpson clonality was calculated by taking the square root of Simpson's diversity index across productive rearrangements. Here the immuneACCESS table is served through TCRdb, limited to in-frame sequences with V and J called. Missing clones are a known gap in these copies; in checked studies unresolved V genes cover under half, and the rest lacks a known reason. V and J calls and clone size are copied from that table; D and trimming were computed from the DNA. The sample table records tens of thousands of clones; under 80% of these occur just once. Around 2.6% of the sample comes from the top ten.

This TCR was recovered from a human donor with acute or convalescent COVID-19. The donor label of this sample is uncertain. Sequences were obtained from peripheral blood. Recombination linked TRBV7-6 to TRBJ1-6, with the D gene too uncertain to name. The bases read TGTGCCAGCAGCTCAAACTATAATTCACCCCTCCACTTT. The translation is CASSSNYNSPLHF.